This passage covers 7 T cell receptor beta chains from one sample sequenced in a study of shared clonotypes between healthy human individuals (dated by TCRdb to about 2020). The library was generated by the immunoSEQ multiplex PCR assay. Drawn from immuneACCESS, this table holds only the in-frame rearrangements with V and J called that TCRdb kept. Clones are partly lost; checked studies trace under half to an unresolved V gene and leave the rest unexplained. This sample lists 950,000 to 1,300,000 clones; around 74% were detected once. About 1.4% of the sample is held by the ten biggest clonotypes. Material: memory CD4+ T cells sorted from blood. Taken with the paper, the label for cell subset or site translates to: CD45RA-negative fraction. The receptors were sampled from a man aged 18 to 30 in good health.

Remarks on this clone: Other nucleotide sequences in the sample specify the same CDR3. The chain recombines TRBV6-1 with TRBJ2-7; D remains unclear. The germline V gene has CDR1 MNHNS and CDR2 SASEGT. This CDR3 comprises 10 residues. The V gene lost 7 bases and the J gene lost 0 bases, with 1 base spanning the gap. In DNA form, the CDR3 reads TGTGCCAGCAACTCCTACGAGCAGTACTTC. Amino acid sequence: CASNSYEQYF.

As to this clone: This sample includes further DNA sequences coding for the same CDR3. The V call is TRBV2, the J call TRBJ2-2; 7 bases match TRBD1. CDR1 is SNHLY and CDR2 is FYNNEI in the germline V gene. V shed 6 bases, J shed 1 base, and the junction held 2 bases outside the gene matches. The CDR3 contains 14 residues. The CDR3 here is CASSRDRNTGELFF. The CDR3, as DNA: TGTGCCAGCAGCCGGGACAGGAACACCGGGGAGCTGTTTTTT.

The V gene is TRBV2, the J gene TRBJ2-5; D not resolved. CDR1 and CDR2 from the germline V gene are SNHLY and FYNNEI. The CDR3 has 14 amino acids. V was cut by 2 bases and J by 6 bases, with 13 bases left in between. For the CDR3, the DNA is TGTGCCAGCAGTGAACAGCTCCTTGGGAAGACCCAGTACTTC. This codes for CASSEQLLGKTQYF.

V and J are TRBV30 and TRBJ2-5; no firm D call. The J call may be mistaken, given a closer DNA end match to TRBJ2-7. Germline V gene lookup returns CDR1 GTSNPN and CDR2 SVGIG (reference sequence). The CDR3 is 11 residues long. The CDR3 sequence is CAWSGSYEQYF. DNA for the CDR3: TGTGCCTGGAGTGGCAGCTACGAGCAGTACTTC.

CDR3 protein: CTSSQARGQPQHF. The CDR3 DNA sequence: TGCACCAGCAGCCAAGCAAGGGGTCAGCCCCAGCATTTT. The chain carries TRBV1 and TRBJ1-5; TRBD1 was called by the table and not checked on the DNA. TRBV1 represents a pseudogene. CDR3 size: 13 residues.

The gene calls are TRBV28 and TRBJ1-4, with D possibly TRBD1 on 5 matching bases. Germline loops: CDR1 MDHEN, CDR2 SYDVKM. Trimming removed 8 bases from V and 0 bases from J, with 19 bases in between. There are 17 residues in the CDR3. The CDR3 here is CASGLGKGTPTNEKLFF. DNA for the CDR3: TGTGCCAGCGGGTTAGGAAAGGGGACCCCAACTAATGAAAAACTGTTTTTT.

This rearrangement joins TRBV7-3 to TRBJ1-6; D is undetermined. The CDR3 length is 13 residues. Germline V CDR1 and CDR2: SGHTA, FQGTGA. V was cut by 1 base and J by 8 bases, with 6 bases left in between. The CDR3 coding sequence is TGTGCCAGCAGCTTAAACCCGGATTCACCCCTCCACTTT. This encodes CASSLNPDSPLHF. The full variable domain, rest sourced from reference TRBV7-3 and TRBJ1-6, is GAGVSQTPSNKVTEKGKYVELRCDPISGHTALYWYRQSLGQGPEFLIYFQGTGAADDSGLPNDRFFAVRPEGSVSTLKIQRTERGDSAVYLCASSLNPDSPLHFGNGTRLTVT.